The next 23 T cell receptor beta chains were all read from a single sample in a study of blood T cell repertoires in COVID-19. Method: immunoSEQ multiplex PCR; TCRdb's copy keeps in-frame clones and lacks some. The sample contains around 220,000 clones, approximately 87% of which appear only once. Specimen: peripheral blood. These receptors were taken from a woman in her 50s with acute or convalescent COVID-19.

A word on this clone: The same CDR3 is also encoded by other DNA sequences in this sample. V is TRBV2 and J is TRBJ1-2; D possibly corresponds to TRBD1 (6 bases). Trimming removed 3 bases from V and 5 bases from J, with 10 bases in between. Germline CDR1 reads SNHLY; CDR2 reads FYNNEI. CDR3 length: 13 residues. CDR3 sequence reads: CASSENREYGYTF. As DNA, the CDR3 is TGTGCCAGCAGTGAGAACAGGGAGTATGGCTACACCTTC. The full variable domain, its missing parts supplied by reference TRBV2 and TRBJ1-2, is EPEVTQTPSHQVTQMGQEVILRCVPISNHLYFYWYRQILGQKVEFLVSFYNNEISEKSEIFDDQFSVERPDGSNFTLKIRSTKLEDSAMYFCASSENREYGYTFGSGTRLTVV.

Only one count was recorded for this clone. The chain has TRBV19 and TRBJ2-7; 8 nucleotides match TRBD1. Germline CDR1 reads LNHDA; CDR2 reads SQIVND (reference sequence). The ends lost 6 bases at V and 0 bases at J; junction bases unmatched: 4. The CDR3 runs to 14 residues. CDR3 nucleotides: TGTGCCAGTAGCACGGACAGGGCCTCCTACGAGCAGTACTTC. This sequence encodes CASSTDRASYEQYF.

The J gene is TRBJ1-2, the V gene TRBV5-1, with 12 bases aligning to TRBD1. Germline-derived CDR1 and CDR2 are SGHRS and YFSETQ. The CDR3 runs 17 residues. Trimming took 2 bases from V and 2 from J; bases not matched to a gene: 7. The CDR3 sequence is CASSFGTGGSSNYGYTF. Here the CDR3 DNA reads TGCGCCAGCAGCTTCGGGACAGGGGGCTCCTCCAACTATGGCTACACCTTC.

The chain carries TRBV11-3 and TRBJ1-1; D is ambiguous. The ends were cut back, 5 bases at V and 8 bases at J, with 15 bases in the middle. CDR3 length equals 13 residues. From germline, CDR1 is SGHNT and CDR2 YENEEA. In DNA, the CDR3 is TGTGCCAGCAGCCCGATCCTACCTCCCGAAGCTTTCTTT. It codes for CASSPILPPEAFF.

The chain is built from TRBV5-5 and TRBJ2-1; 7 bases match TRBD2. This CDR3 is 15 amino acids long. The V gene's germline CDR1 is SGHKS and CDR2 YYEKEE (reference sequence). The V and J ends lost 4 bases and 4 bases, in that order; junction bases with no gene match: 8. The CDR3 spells CASSPAGAGYNEQFF. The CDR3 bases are TGTGCCAGCAGCCCGGCGGGAGCGGGATACAATGAGCAGTTCTTC.

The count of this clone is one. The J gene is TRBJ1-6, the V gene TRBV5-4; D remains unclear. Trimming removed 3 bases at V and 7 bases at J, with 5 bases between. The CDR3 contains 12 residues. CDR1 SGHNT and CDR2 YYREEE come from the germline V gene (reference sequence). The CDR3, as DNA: TGTGCCAGCAGCTACGGGAATTCACCCCTCCACTTT. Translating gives CASSYGNSPLHF.

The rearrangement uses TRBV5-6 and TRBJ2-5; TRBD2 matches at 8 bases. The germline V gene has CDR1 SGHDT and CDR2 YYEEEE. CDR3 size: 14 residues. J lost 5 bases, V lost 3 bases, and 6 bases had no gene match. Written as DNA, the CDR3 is TGTGCCAGCAGCTCCCGGACTAGCCGGGAGACCCAGTACTTC. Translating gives CASSSRTSRETQYF. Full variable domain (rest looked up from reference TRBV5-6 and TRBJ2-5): DAGVTQSPTHLIKTRGQQVTLRCSPKSGHDTVSWYQQALGQGPQFIFQYYEEEERQRGNFPDRFSGHQFPNYSSELNVNALLLGDSALYLCASSSRTSRETQYFGPGTRLLVL.

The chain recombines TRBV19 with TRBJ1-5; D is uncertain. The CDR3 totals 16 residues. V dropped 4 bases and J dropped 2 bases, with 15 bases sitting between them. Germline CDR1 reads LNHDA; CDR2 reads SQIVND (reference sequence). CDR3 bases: TGTGCCAGTAGTACCACCCTGACCGGGGGCAATCAGCCCCAGCATTTT. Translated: CASSTTLTGGNQPQHF.

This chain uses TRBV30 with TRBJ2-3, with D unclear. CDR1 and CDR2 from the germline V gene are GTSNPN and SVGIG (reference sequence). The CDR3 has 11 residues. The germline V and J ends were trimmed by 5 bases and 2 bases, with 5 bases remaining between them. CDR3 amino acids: CAWVLTDTQYF. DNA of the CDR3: TGTGCCTGGGTCCTCACAGATACGCAGTATTTT.

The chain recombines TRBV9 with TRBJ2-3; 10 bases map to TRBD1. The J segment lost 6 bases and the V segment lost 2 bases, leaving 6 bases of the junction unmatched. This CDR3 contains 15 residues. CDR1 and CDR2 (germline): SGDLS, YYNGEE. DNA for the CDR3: TGTGCCAGCAGCGTCAGGACAGGGGGAATCGATACGCAGTATTTT. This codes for CASSVRTGGIDTQYF. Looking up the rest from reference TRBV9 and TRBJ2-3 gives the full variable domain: DSGVTQTPKHLITATGQRVTLRCSPRSGDLSVYWYQQSLDQGLQFLIQYYNGEERAKGNILERFSAQQFPDLHSELNLSSLELGDSALYFCASSVRTGGIDTQYFGPGTRLTVL.

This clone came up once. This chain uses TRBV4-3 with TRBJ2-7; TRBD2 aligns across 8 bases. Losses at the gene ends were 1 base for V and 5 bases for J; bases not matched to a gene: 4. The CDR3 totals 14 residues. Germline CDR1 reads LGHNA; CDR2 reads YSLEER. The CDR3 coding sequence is TGCGCCAGCAGCCAAGGGGGACTAGGCCACGAGCAGTACTTC. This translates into CASSQGGLGHEQYF.

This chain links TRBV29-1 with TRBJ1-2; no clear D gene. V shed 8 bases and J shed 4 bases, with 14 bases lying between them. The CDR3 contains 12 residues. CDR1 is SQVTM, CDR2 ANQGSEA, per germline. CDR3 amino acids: CSLGGEAYGYTF. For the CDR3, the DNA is TGCAGCTTGGGAGGCGAGGCCTATGGCTACACCTTC.

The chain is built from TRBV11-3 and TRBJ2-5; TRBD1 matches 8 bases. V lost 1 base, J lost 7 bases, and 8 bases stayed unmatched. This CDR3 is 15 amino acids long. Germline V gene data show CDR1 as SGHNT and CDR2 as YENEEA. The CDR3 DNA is TGTGCCAGCAGCTTAGGGGCTACGACAGGGGTGACCCAGTACTTC. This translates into CASSLGATTGVTQYF.

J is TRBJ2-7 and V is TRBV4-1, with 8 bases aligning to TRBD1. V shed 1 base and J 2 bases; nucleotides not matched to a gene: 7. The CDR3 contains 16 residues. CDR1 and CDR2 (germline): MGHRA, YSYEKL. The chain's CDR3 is CASSQGSGTGPYEQYF. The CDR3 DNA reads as TGCGCCAGCAGCCAAGGATCCGGGACAGGACCCTACGAGCAGTACTTC.

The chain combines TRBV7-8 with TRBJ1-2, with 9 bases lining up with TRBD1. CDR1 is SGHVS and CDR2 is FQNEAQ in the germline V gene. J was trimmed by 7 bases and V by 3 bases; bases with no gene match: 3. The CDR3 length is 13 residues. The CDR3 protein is CASSFDRGGGYTF. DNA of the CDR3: TGTGCCAGCAGCTTTGACAGGGGGGGTGGCTACACCTTC.

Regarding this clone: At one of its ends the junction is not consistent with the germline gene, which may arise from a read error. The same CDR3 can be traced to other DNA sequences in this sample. CDR3 coding DNA: TGCAGCGTTGTGTACCCACAGGGGCAGAACTATGGCTACACCTTT. It translates to CSVVYPQGQNYGYTF. The gene calls are TRBV29-1 and TRBJ1-2, with 7 bases lining up with TRBD1. Germline V gene lookup returns CDR1 SQVTM and CDR2 ANQGSEA. CDR3 length: 15 residues.

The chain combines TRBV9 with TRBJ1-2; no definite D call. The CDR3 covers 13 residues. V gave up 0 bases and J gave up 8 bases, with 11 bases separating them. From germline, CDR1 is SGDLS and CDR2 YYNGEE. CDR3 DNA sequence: TGTGCCAGCAGCGTAGGACCGACGAGGGGCTACACCTTC. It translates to CASSVGPTRGYTF.

The CDR3 loop reads CASSQDTGHYNEQFF. CDR3 DNA: TGTGCCAGCAGCCAAGATACTGGGCACTACAATGAGCAGTTCTTC. The chain employs TRBV3-1 (or the pseudogene TRBV3-2) and TRBJ2-1; the D is unclear. The CDR3 is 15 amino acids. Between the trimmed V and J ends, which lost 0 bases and 3 bases, there was a span of 9 bases. Germline CDR1 reads LGHDT; CDR2 reads YNNKEL (reference sequence).

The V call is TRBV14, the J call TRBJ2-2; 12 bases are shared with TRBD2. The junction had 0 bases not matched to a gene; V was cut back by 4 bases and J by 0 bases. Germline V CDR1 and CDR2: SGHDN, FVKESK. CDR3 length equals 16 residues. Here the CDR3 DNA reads TGTGCCAGCAGCCGACTAGCGGGGGCGAACACCGGGGAGCTGTTTTTT. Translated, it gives CASSRLAGANTGELFF.

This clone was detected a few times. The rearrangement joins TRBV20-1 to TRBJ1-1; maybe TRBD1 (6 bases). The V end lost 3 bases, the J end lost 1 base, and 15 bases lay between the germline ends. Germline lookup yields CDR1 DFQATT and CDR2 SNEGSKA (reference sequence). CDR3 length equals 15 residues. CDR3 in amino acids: CSASPDSRPNTEAFF. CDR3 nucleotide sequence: TGCAGTGCTAGTCCGGACAGCCGCCCGAACACTGAAGCTTTCTTT.

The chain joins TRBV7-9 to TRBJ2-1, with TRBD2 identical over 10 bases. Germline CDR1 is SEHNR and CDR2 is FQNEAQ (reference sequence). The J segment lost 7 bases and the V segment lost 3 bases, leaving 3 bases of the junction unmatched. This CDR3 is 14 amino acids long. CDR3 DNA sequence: TGTGCCAGCAGCTTCACTAGCGGGACGAATGAGCAGTTCTTC. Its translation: CASSFTSGTNEQFF.

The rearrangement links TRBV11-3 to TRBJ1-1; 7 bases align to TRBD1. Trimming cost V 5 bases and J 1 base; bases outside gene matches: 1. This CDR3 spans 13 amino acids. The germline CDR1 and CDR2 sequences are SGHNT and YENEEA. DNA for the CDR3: TGTGCCAGCAGCCGACAGGGGAACACTGAAGCTTTCTTT. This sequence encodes CASSRQGNTEAFF.

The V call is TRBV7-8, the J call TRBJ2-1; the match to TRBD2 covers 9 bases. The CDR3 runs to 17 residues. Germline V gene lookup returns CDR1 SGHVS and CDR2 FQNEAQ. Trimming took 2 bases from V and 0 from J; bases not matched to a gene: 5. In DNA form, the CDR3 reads TGTGCCAGCAGCTTATTGGCTAGCGGGGACTCCTACAATGAGCAGTTCTTC. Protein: CASSLLASGDSYNEQFF.